The 18 T cell receptor beta chains below were found in one sample sequenced in a study of cytomegalovirus exposure and HLA in healthy donors (dated by TCRdb to about 2017). The method behind the library was the immunoSEQ multiplex PCR assay. As stored in TCRdb, this immuneACCESS dataset retains in-frame rearrangements with V and J assigned. A fraction of the clones does not appear; measured against another copy, unresolved V genes explain less than half of the discrepancy, and the remainder lacks a known reason. In this sample the table shows approximately 140,000 clones, approximately 86% of which occur a single time. The ten largest make up roughly 9.4% of the sample. Material for sequencing was PBMCs. The origin of the receptors is a man younger than 35 in good health and CMV-seropositive.

The chain couples TRBV7-2 to TRBJ2-7; maybe TRBD2 (6 bases). V shed 1 base and J shed 2 bases, with 15 bases lying between them. This CDR3 has 16 residues. Per germline, CDR1 SGHTA and CDR2 FQGNSA. CDR3 protein: CASSLGRQGLPYEQYF. CDR3 in DNA: TGTGCCAGCAGCTTAGGGCGGCAGGGACTTCCCTACGAGCAGTACTTC.

CDR3 nucleotides: TGTGCCAGCAGCTTTTTCTCGGGTACGCAGTATTTT. Translating it yields CASSFFSGTQYF. This chain uses TRBV7-8 with TRBJ2-3; D is ambiguous. Per germline, CDR1 SGHVS and CDR2 FQNEAQ. V lost 3 bases to trimming and J lost 8 bases, with 9 bases between them. This CDR3 spans 12 amino acids.

This clone was observed once. The gene calls are TRBV10-3 and TRBJ2-2; TRBD1 agrees at 9 bases. The CDR3 runs to 16 residues. The V gene's germline CDR1 is ENHRY and CDR2 SYGVKD. V lost 10 bases to trimming and J lost 5 bases; unmatched junction nucleotides: 14. DNA for the CDR3: TGTGCCAGCGCTAGTACCTCCGGGACAGGGACCGGGGAGCTGTTTTTT. Protein sequence: CASASTSGTGTGELFF.

J is TRBJ1-1 and V is TRBV7-6; the D gene is possibly TRBD1 (6 bases). With 5 bases removed from V and 3 bases from J, the gap between germline ends came to 22 bases. The CDR3 has 17 residues. CDR1 is SGHVS, CDR2 FNYEAQ, per germline. CDR3 sequence reads: CASSPSVRGLSYTEAFF. Written as DNA, the CDR3 is TGTGCCAGCAGCCCGTCTGTCAGGGGCCTTTCTTACACTGAAGCTTTCTTT.

This chain joins TRBV5-1 and TRBJ1-4; D is unclear. Germline V gene data show CDR1 as SGHRS and CDR2 as YFSETQ. Trimming pared 4 bases from V and 5 bases from J, leaving 15 bases between. This CDR3 comprises 15 residues. In nucleotides, the CDR3 is TGCGCCAGCAGCACAAGAGGGATTTTCAATGAAAAACTGTTTTTT. It encodes CASSTRGIFNEKLFF.

The gene calls are TRBV7-6 and TRBJ1-6; 7 nucleotides agree with TRBD1. Per germline, CDR1 SGHVS and CDR2 FNYEAQ. After removal of 5 bases from V and 1 base from J, the junction contained 5 bases not matched to a gene. The length of the CDR3 is 16 residues. The CDR3 DNA is TGTGCCAGCAGCCCCCGACAGGGATCCTATAATTCACCCCTCCACTTT. Encoded protein: CASSPRQGSYNSPLHF.

The chain has TRBV5-1 and TRBJ1-4; D is undetermined. The ends were cut back, 0 bases at V and 8 bases at J, with 14 bases in the middle. The CDR3 is 15 amino acids. From germline, CDR1 is SGHRS and CDR2 YFSETQ. The CDR3 nucleotides are TGCGCCAGCAGCTTGGGGTCAGGCCAAATGGAAAAACTGTTTTTT. This encodes CASSLGSGQMEKLFF.

This clone was seen a handful of times. The genes are TRBV2 and TRBJ2-1; unclear D gene. CDR1 SNHLY and CDR2 FYNNEI come from the germline V gene. The ends were cut back, 1 base at V and 5 bases at J, with 6 bases in the middle. The CDR3 consists of 13 residues. The CDR3 DNA follows: TGTGCCAGCAGTGAAGGTCTTAACAATGAGCAGTTCTTC. Translating it yields CASSEGLNNEQFF.

CDR3: CASSPKTGPIQNEQFF. The CDR3 nucleotides read TGTGCCAGCAGCCCCAAGACAGGCCCCATTCAGAATGAGCAGTTCTTC. V usage is TRBV14 and J usage is TRBJ2-1; maybe TRBD1 (6 bases). Germline V gene sequence: CDR1 SGHDN, CDR2 FVKESK. Trimming took 4 bases from V and 7 from J, leaving 20 bases between them. CDR3 length equals 16 residues.

This clone was found once. The genes are TRBV11-2 and TRBJ2-2; 13 nucleotides match TRBD2. The CDR3 is made up of 16 amino acids. Germline assignment: CDR1 SGHAT and CDR2 FQNNGV. J was trimmed by 4 bases and V by 5 bases; bases with no gene match: 4. The CDR3 DNA sequence: TGTGCCAGCAGCCGGGGACTAGCGGGATTCACCGGGGAGCTGTTTTTT. Its translation: CASSRGLAGFTGELFF.

The CDR3 spells CASRDNQETQYF. The CDR3 DNA follows: TGTGCCAGCAGGGACAACCAAGAGACCCAGTACTTC. V and J are TRBV5-4 and TRBJ2-5; weak D call: TRBD1 (5 bases). Germline-derived CDR1 and CDR2 are SGHNT and YYREEE (reference sequence). Deletions cut 5 bases from V and 0 bases from J, with 5 bases between. The length of the CDR3 is 12 residues.

The gene calls are TRBV6-1 and TRBJ2-2; no definite D call. CDR3 length equals 13 residues. Germline V gene data show CDR1 as MNHNS and CDR2 as SASEGT. Trimming pared 4 bases from V and 6 bases from J, leaving 9 bases between. The CDR3 spells CASSGQFAGELFF. CDR3 coding DNA: TGTGCCAGCAGTGGCCAGTTCGCCGGGGAGCTGTTTTTT.

The chain recombines TRBV5-6 with TRBJ1-6; perhaps TRBD1 as D (5 bases). Germline V gene data show CDR1 as SGHDT and CDR2 as YYEEEE. The CDR3 extends over 14 amino acids. With 0 bases removed from V and 11 bases from J, the gap between germline ends came to 12 bases. CDR3 DNA sequence: TGTGCCAGCAGCTTGGCCGATGGGGCCGCACCCCTCCACTTT. It yields the protein CASSLADGAAPLHF.

The V call is TRBV6-5, the J call TRBJ1-1; no reliable D call. The CDR3 loop spans 14 amino acids. Germline values: CDR1 MNHEY, CDR2 SVGAGI. Trimming stripped 7 bases from V and 2 bases from J, with 14 bases between. The CDR3 sequence: CASKRDSKNTEAFF. As DNA, the CDR3 is TGTGCCAGCAAGAGGGATTCAAAAAACACTGAAGCTTTCTTT.

The table lists this clone with a few counts. This chain connects TRBV10-1 to TRBJ2-3; a possible D gene is TRBD2 (5 bases). This CDR3 spans 15 amino acids. Germline V gene lookup returns CDR1 WNHNN and CDR2 SYGVQD (reference sequence). V lost 3 bases and J lost 2, with 12 bases in between. The CDR3, as DNA: TGCGCCAGCAGTGAAGGACTGGAGCCCACAGATACGCAGTATTTT. Protein sequence: CASSEGLEPTDTQYF.

Here the CDR3 reads CAWKGGLFSPLHF. The CDR3 DNA reads as TGTGCCTGGAAGGGAGGGCTATTTTCACCCCTCCACTTT. This chain links TRBV30 with TRBJ1-6; no clear D. This CDR3 contains 13 residues. V lost 4 bases, J lost 9 bases, and 13 bases lay in between. Germline CDR1 reads GTSNPN; CDR2 reads SVGIG (reference sequence).

V and J are TRBV30 and TRBJ2-1; 9 bases match TRBD2. Per the germline V gene, CDR1 is GTSNPN and CDR2 is SVGIG (reference sequence). The length of the CDR3 is 15 residues. V lost 5 bases, J lost 9 bases, and 14 bases stayed unmatched. CDR3 sequence reads: CAWAGPSGIGSEQFF. The CDR3 bases are TGTGCCTGGGCAGGTCCTAGCGGGATAGGGAGTGAGCAGTTCTTC.

This clone was seen just once. The chain uses TRBV6-1 and TRBJ2-3, with TRBD2 as a possible D gene (5 bases). The V and J ends lost 7 bases and 4 bases respectively, with 9 bases between them. This CDR3 comprises 12 residues. Germline lookup yields CDR1 MNHNS and CDR2 SASEGT. The CDR3, as DNA: TGTGCCAGCAACCTACTAGCAGATACGCAGTATTTT. Amino acid sequence: CASNLLADTQYF.